The 26 T cell receptor beta chains below all came from one sample that was sequenced in a study of blood T cell repertoires in COVID-19. TCRdb's copy holds only in-frame clones and misses some; the assay was immunoSEQ multiplex PCR. The data hold about 210,000 clones, with 85% observed a single time. Input material: PBMCs or T cells enriched from blood (not recorded which). Receptors were obtained from a middle-aged man who had recovered from COVID-19.

V is TRBV6-4 and J is TRBJ2-3; 8 positions agree with TRBD2. The V gene's germline CDR1 is MRHNA and CDR2 SNTAGT. Trimming took 8 bases from V and 3 from J; bases not matched to a gene: 10. The length of the CDR3 is 15 residues. The CDR3 DNA reads as TGTGCCAGCCAGGAGAGTTCGGGGGGGACAGATACGCAGTATTTT. This gives the protein CASQESSGGTDTQYF.

The chain couples TRBV5-1 to TRBJ2-2; 13 bases fit TRBD2. Germline V CDR1 and CDR2: SGHRS, YFSETQ. The CDR3 spans 19 residues. Trimming cost V 4 bases and J 1 base; bases outside gene matches: 10. The CDR3 region is CASSTGLAGEKRNTGELFF. The CDR3 nucleotides are TGCGCCAGCAGCACCGGACTAGCGGGAGAAAAAAGGAACACCGGGGAGCTGTTTTTT.

The chain joins TRBV6-5 to TRBJ1-5, with 8 bases matching TRBD1. Germline V CDR1 and CDR2: MNHEY, SVGAGI. Trimming took 6 bases from V and 6 from J; bases not matched to a gene: 7. This CDR3 is 14 amino acids long. CDR3 region: CASRGRGHSQPQHF. The CDR3, as DNA: TGTGCCAGCAGAGGCAGGGGGCATAGTCAGCCCCAGCATTTT.

The CDR3 sequence is CASRPGGAALYEQYF. The CDR3 DNA reads as TGTGCCAGCAGACCAGGGGGTGCCGCTCTCTACGAGCAGTACTTC. The chain carries TRBV5-6 and TRBJ2-7, with 7 bases that match TRBD1. Germline V CDR1 and CDR2: SGHDT, YYEEEE. V was clipped by 5 bases and J by 3 bases; unmatched bases: 11. The CDR3 runs 15 residues.

This chain joins TRBV12-3 or TRBV12-4 and TRBJ1-4; D perhaps matches TRBD1 (5 bases). The CDR3 consists of 13 residues. The V end lost 5 bases, the J end lost 7 bases, and 11 bases lay between the germline ends. CDR3 protein: CASSRGFSEKLFF. The CDR3 DNA follows: TGTGCCAGCAGTCGGGGGTTTAGTGAAAAACTGTTTTTT.

This chain joins TRBV6-6 and TRBJ2-5; weak D call: TRBD1 (5 bases). The germline gives CDR1 MNHNY, CDR2 SVGAGI (reference sequence). There are 12 residues in the CDR3. Trimming stripped 2 bases from V and 7 bases from J, with 8 bases between. The CDR3 DNA follows: TGTGCCAGCAGTTACGGGGCCGCGACCCAGTACTTC. Residues: CASSYGAATQYF.

The rearrangement links TRBV27 to TRBJ1-1, with 7 bases fitting TRBD1. Germline-derived CDR1 and CDR2 are MNHEY and SMNVEV (reference sequence). The CDR3 spans 13 residues. Trimming cost V 6 bases and J 3 bases; bases outside gene matches: 4. The CDR3 is CASRAGGYTEAFF. As DNA, the CDR3 is TGTGCCAGCAGGGCAGGGGGGTACACTGAAGCTTTCTTT.

This chain uses TRBV6-6 with TRBJ1-1; a weak D match, TRBD1 (6 bases). Deletions cut 0 bases from V and 4 bases from J, with 9 bases between. The CDR3 has 14 residues. Looked up from germline, CDR1 is MNHNY and CDR2 is SVGAGI (reference sequence). CDR3 sequence (DNA): TGTGCCAGCAGTTACTCAGGGGGTTTCACTGAAGCTTTCTTT. The encoded protein is CASSYSGGFTEAFF.

This clone was seen once. The chain links TRBV9 to TRBJ2-5; 7 bases are shared with TRBD2. The trim removed 3 bases at V and 5 bases at J, leaving 10 bases unmatched. Germline V lookup: CDR1 SGDLS, CDR2 YYNGEE. The CDR3 contains 15 residues. CDR3 in DNA: TGTGCCAGCAGCGGAAGAGCGGGAATTGGTGAGACCCAGTACTTC. It codes for CASSGRAGIGETQYF.

This clone was detected once. The chain employs TRBV29-1 and TRBJ2-2; 8 bases agree with TRBD2. Germline V gives CDR1 SQVTM, CDR2 ANQGSEA. J was trimmed by 7 bases and V by 4 bases; bases with no gene match: 8. The CDR3 sequence is 14 residues long. CDR3 DNA: TGCAGCGTTGTAGTGGCGGGAGGTATCGGGGAGCTGTTTTTT. Residues: CSVVVAGGIGELFF.

The V call is TRBV6-5, the J call TRBJ2-7; TRBD2 agrees at 11 bases. V shed 6 bases and J 4 bases; nucleotides not matched to a gene: 8. This CDR3 is built from 15 residues. CDR1 is MNHEY and CDR2 is SVGAGI in the germline V gene. In DNA, the CDR3 is TGTGCCAGCAGACCACGGACTAGCGGGTGGTACGAGCAGTACTTC. Translation gives CASRPRTSGWYEQYF.

V gene TRBV30 combines with J gene TRBJ1-2; 8 bases are a match to TRBD1. Trimming took 5 bases from V and 9 from J; bases not matched to a gene: 8. Germline values: CDR1 GTSNPN, CDR2 SVGIG (reference sequence). CDR3 length: 12 amino acids. For the CDR3, the DNA is TGTGCCTGGGGATTTAACAGGGGGAGCTACACCTTC. This sequence encodes CAWGFNRGSYTF.

The chain has TRBV4-1 and TRBJ2-5, with TRBD1 matching over 7 bases. CDR3 size: 13 residues. Trimming cost V 4 bases and J 2 bases; bases outside gene matches: 1. CDR1 and CDR2 from the germline V gene are MGHRA and YSYEKL. CDR3 residues: CASSLGQQETQYF. The CDR3 DNA follows: TGCGCCAGCAGCCTGGGACAGCAAGAGACCCAGTACTTC.

The chain has TRBV5-4 and TRBJ2-5; D remains unclear. Germline V CDR1 and CDR2: SGHNT, YYREEE (reference sequence). The V gene lost 0 bases and the J gene lost 5 bases, with 8 bases spanning the gap. This CDR3 has 13 residues. The CDR3: CASSLDFRETQYF. The CDR3 nucleotides read TGTGCCAGCAGCTTGGATTTTCGGGAGACCCAGTACTTC. Complete variable domain (other parts from reference TRBV5-4 and TRBJ2-5): ETGVTQSPTHLIKTRGQQVTLRCSSQSGHNTVSWYQQALGQGPQFIFQYYREEENGRGNFPPRFSGLQFPNYSSELNVNALELDDSALYLCASSLDFRETQYFGPGTRLLVL.

This chain joins TRBV28 and TRBJ2-7; TRBD1 matches 8 bases. The CDR3 sequence is 15 residues long. Germline-derived CDR1 and CDR2 are MDHEN and SYDVKM. V was pared by 4 bases and J by 4 bases, with 9 bases of the junction left unmatched. The chain's CDR3 is CASSSPTGQGYEQYF. The CDR3 DNA reads TGTGCCAGCAGTTCCCCCACTGGACAGGGTTACGAGCAGTACTTC. The whole variable domain, filled in from reference TRBV28 and TRBJ2-7, reads DVKVTQSSRYLVKRTGEKVFLECVQDMDHENMFWYRQDPGLGLRLIYFSYDVKMKEKGDIPEGYSVSREKKERFSLILESASTNQTSMYLCASSSPTGQGYEQYFGPGTRLTVT.

The rearrangement links TRBV27 to TRBJ2-2; 7 bases match TRBD1. The CDR3 is made up of 17 amino acids. The V segment lost 7 bases and the J segment 5 bases; nucleotides outside the gene matches: 16. Germline CDR1 is MNHEY and CDR2 is SMNVEV (reference sequence). CDR3 DNA: TGTGCCAGCACCCGAACCCTTAGGGGGCGTGAGACCGGGGAGCTGTTTTTT. Translating it yields CASTRTLRGRETGELFF.

The V and J genes are TRBV5-1 and TRBJ2-3, with 13 bases fitting TRBD2. Germline assignment: CDR1 SGHRS and CDR2 YFSETQ. Trimming cost V 3 bases and J 4 bases; bases outside gene matches: 5. The CDR3 is 16 amino acids. The CDR3 protein is CASSWWTSGRADTQYF. CDR3 bases: TGCGCCAGCAGCTGGTGGACTAGCGGGAGAGCAGATACGCAGTATTTT.

The chain uses TRBV2 and TRBJ1-1; 10 bases are a match to TRBD1. CDR1 and CDR2 from the germline V gene are SNHLY and FYNNEI. The V segment lost 9 bases and the J segment 7 bases; nucleotides outside the gene matches: 11. The CDR3 has 14 residues. This CDR3 reads CASKRGQGTGEAFF. In DNA form, the CDR3 reads TGTGCCAGTAAAAGGGGACAGGGGACGGGTGAAGCTTTCTTT.

V usage is TRBV2 and J usage is TRBJ2-1; 7 bases align to TRBD2. The germline V gene has CDR1 SNHLY and CDR2 FYNNEI. V lost 3 bases and J lost 12; bases outside the gene matches: 8. The CDR3 extends over 13 amino acids. CDR3 nucleotides: TGTGCCAGCAGTGACAGGAGCGGGATCGGGCAGTTCTTC. This sequence encodes CASSDRSGIGQFF.

As for this clone: A junction end diverges from the germline sequence, so it may reflect a read error. This rearrangement joins TRBV10-2 to TRBJ2-7; 11 bases are shared with TRBD2. From germline, CDR1 is WSHSY and CDR2 SAAADI. CDR3 size: 10 residues. CDR3 sequence: CASGTSGEHF. As DNA, the CDR3 is TGCGCCAGTGGGACTAGCGGCGAGCACTTC.

The genes are TRBV6-4 and TRBJ2-7; the D gene is possibly TRBD1 (6 bases). The ends were cut back, 6 bases at V and 3 bases at J, with 9 bases in the middle. CDR1 is MRHNA and CDR2 is SNTAGT in the germline V gene. This CDR3 has 12 residues. The CDR3: CASSRDIYEQYF. The CDR3 nucleotides read TGTGCCAGCAGCCGGGACATCTACGAGCAGTACTTC.

The rearrangement joins TRBV7-9 to TRBJ1-4, with TRBD1 identical over 8 bases. CDR1 and CDR2 from the germline V gene are SEHNR and FQNEAQ (reference sequence). With V trimmed by 3 bases and J by 0 bases, 9 bases remained unmatched. This CDR3 has 18 residues. The CDR3, as DNA: TGTGCCAGCAGCTTCTTCCTCGGGACAGGCGCAACTAATGAAAAACTGTTTTTT. Protein product: CASSFFLGTGATNEKLFF.

The rearrangement uses TRBV10-1 and TRBJ2-7; tentatively, D is TRBD1 (6 bases). The length of the CDR3 is 13 residues. The V gene's germline CDR1 is WNHNN and CDR2 SYGVQD (reference sequence). Trimming pared 5 bases from V and 2 bases from J, leaving 10 bases between. CDR3 DNA sequence: TGCGCCAGCAGTTGGGACATTGCCTACGAGCAGTACTTC. It translates to CASSWDIAYEQYF.

A single count supports this clone. The chain links TRBV30 to TRBJ1-1; 7 bases map to TRBD1. The CDR3 is made up of 14 amino acids. CDR1 GTSNPN and CDR2 SVGIG come from the germline V gene (reference sequence). V was clipped by 8 bases and J by 5 bases; unmatched bases: 14. Written as DNA, the CDR3 is TGTGCCGCCTCGGGGAACAGGGGCTATACTGAAGCTTTCTTT. Its translation: CAASGNRGYTEAFF.

The chain employs TRBV7-9 and TRBJ1-2, with 7 bases identical to TRBD1. The germline V gene encodes CDR1 SEHNR and CDR2 FQNEAQ (reference sequence). J gave up 1 base and V 4 bases, and 9 bases lay outside the gene matches. This CDR3 is built from 16 residues. The CDR3 DNA reads TGTGCCAGCAGCTCCTGGGGGGACAGCATTAACTATGGCTACACCTTC. This sequence encodes CASSSWGDSINYGYTF. The variable domain in full, completed from reference TRBV7-9 and TRBJ1-2, reads DTGVSQNPRHKITKRGQNVTFRCDPISEHNRLYWYRQTLGQGPEFLTYFQNEAQLEKSRLLSDRFSAERPKGSFSTLEIQRTEQGDSAMYLCASSSWGDSINYGYTFGSGTRLTVV.

The genes are TRBV30 and TRBJ2-7; maybe TRBD1 (6 bases). V shed 7 bases and J shed 11 bases, with 21 bases lying between them. This CDR3 spans 12 amino acids. Germline CDR1 is GTSNPN and CDR2 is SVGIG (reference sequence). CDR3 nucleotides: TGTGCCTCAACGTGGGGGCCTCTCGGGGAGTACTTC. Its translation is CASTWGPLGEYF.